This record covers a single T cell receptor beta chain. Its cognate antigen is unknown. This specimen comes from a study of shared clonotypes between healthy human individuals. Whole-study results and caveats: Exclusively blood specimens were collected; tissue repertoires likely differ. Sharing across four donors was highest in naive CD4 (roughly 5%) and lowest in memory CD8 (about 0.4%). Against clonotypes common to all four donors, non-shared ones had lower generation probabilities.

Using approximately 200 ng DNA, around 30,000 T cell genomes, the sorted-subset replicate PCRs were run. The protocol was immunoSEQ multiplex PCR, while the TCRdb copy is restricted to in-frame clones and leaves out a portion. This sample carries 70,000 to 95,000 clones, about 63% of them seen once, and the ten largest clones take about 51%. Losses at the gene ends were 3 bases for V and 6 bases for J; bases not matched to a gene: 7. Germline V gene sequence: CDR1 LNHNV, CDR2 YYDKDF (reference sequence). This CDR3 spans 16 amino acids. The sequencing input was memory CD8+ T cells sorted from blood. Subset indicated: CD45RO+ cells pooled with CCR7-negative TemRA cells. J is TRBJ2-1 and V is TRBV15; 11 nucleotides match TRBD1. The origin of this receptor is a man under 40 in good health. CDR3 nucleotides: TGTGCCACCAGCAGGTTCCGGGACAGGGGGGTCAATGAGCAGTTCTTC. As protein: CATSRFRDRGVNEQFF.